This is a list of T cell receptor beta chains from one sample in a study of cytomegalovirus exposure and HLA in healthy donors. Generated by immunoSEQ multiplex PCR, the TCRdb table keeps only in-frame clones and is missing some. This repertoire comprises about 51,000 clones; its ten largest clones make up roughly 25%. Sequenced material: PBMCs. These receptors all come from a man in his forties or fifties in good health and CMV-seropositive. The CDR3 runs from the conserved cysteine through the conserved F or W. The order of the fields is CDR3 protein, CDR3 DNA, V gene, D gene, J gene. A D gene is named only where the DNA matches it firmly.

cdr3_aa: CASSLAVAAYSYNEQFF
cdr3_nt: TGCGCCAGCAGCTTGGCGGTAGCCGCCTACTCCTACAATGAGCAGTTCTTC
v_call: TRBV5-1
d_call: -
j_call: TRBJ2-1

cdr3_aa: CAWSGGQANTGELFF
cdr3_nt: TGTGCCTGGAGTGGGGGACAGGCGAACACCGGGGAGCTGTTTTTT
v_call: TRBV30
d_call: TRBD1
j_call: TRBJ2-2

cdr3_aa: CAIRTSGSSYEQYF
cdr3_nt: TGTGCCATCCGGACTAGCGGGAGCTCCTACGAGCAGTACTTC
v_call: TRBV6-1
d_call: TRBD2
j_call: TRBJ2-7

cdr3_aa: CASSPSYEQFF
cdr3_nt: TGTGCCAGCTCACCTTCGTATGAGCAGTTCTTC
v_call: TRBV18
d_call: -
j_call: TRBJ2-1

cdr3_aa: CASSLDGVHTDTQYF
cdr3_nt: TGTGCCAGCAGCTTAGACGGGGTGCACACAGATACGCAGTATTTT
v_call: TRBV7-9
d_call: -
j_call: TRBJ2-3

cdr3_aa: CASSRQGEQYF
cdr3_nt: TGTGCCAGCAGCCGACAGGGCGAGCAGTACTTC
v_call: TRBV7-9
d_call: TRBD1
j_call: TRBJ2-7

cdr3_aa: CASSFYSTTPYEQYF
cdr3_nt: TGTGCCAGCAGTTTTTACTCTACTACCCCCTACGAGCAGTACTTC
v_call: TRBV28
d_call: -
j_call: TRBJ2-7

cdr3_aa: CASSLEGLAGLASYNEQFF
cdr3_nt: TGCGCCAGCAGCTTGGAGGGACTAGCGGGTTTGGCGTCCTACAATGAGCAGTTCTTC
v_call: TRBV5-1
d_call: TRBD2
j_call: TRBJ2-1

cdr3_aa: CSVDIAGGGSEQYF
cdr3_nt: TGCAGCGTTGACATAGCGGGAGGCGGTTCCGAGCAGTACTTC
v_call: TRBV29-1
d_call: TRBD2
j_call: TRBJ2-7

cdr3_aa: CASSPDRGNSGANVLTF
cdr3_nt: TGTGCCAGCAGCCCAGACAGGGGGAACTCTGGGGCCAACGTCCTGACTTTC
v_call: TRBV27
d_call: TRBD1
j_call: TRBJ2-6

cdr3_aa: CASGRGETTDTQYF
cdr3_nt: TGTGCTAGTGGGCGCGGAGAGACCACAGATACGCAGTATTTT
v_call: TRBV12-5
d_call: -
j_call: TRBJ2-3

cdr3_aa: CASSLTTWTGAAYYEQYF
cdr3_nt: TGTGCCAGCAGCTTAACCACATGGACAGGGGCCGCCTACTACGAGCAGTACTTC
v_call: TRBV13
d_call: TRBD1
j_call: TRBJ2-7

cdr3_aa: CASSQDIGGAGDTQYF
cdr3_nt: TGTGCCAGCAGCCAAGATATAGGGGGCGCGGGAGATACGCAGTATTTT
v_call: TRBV14
d_call: TRBD1
j_call: TRBJ2-3

cdr3_aa: CASSVATTTSGAQETQYF
cdr3_nt: TGTGCCAGCAGCGTAGCCACCACGACTAGCGGGGCTCAAGAGACCCAGTACTTC
v_call: TRBV9
d_call: TRBD2
j_call: TRBJ2-5

cdr3_aa: CASSQGSGTGLTYEQYF
cdr3_nt: TGCGCCAGCAGCCAAGGCTCCGGGACAGGTTTAACCTACGAGCAGTACTTC
v_call: TRBV4-1
d_call: TRBD1
j_call: TRBJ2-7